This record looks at one TCR beta chain sequence and its context. Trimming took 0 bases from V and 4 from J; bases not matched to a gene: 4. Per germline, CDR1 SGHRS and CDR2 YFSETQ. The CDR3 has 16 amino acids. These data originate in a study of T-cell memory formation after mild COVID-19. TCRdb re-called the 5' RACE reads through MiXCR, storing one row per CDR3 protein. This table has a few hundred thousand distinct CDR3 sequences, less than 20% appearing once. This receptor was obtained from a man aged 18 to 30 who had mild COVID-19 (a few samples of this study predate the infection). Cell type and time point are not known. V usage is TRBV5-1 and J usage is TRBJ2-5; 12 nucleotides agree with TRBD2. The sample was PBMCs or a T cell subset sorted from them (not recorded which). CDR3 in amino acids: CASSLVPSGGAETQYF. The CDR3 nucleotides read TGCGCCAGCAGCTTGGTGCCTAGCGGGGGGGCAGAGACCCAGTACTTC.